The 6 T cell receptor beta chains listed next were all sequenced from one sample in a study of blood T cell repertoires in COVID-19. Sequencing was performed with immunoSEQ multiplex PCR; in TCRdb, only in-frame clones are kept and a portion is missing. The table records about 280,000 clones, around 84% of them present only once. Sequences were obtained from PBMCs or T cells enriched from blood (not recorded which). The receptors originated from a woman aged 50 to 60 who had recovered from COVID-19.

The CDR3 reads CASSVAGGQGGYGYTF. The CDR3 DNA follows: TGTGCCAGCAGCGTAGCTGGAGGACAGGGCGGCTATGGCTACACCTTC. The rearrangement joins TRBV9 to TRBJ1-2; 8 bases agree with TRBD1. V lost 0 bases and J lost 4; bases outside the gene matches: 8. CDR3 length: 16 amino acids. Germline loops: CDR1 SGDLS, CDR2 YYNGEE. The variable domain in full, completed from reference TRBV9 and TRBJ1-2, reads DSGVTQTPKHLITATGQRVTLRCSPRSGDLSVYWYQQSLDQGLQFLIQYYNGEERAKGNILERFSAQQFPDLHSELNLSSLELGDSALYFCASSVAGGQGGYGYTFGSGTRLTVV.

The CDR3 coding sequence is TGTGCCAGCAGTTCAAATCGGGCGGGACCCTACAATGAGCAGTTCTTC. This sequence encodes CASSSNRAGPYNEQFF. V gene TRBV28 combines with J gene TRBJ2-1, with D maybe TRBD2 (6 bases). CDR1 is MDHEN and CDR2 is SYDVKM in the germline V gene. The CDR3 spans 16 residues. Trimming removed 4 bases at V and 2 bases at J, with 15 bases between.

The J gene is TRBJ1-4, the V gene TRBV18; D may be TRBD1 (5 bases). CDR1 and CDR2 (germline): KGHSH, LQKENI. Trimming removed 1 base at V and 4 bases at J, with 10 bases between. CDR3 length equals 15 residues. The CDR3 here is CASSPRQMNNEKLFF. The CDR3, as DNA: TGTGCCAGCTCACCACGACAGATGAATAATGAAAAACTGTTTTTT. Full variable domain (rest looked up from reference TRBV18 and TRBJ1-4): NAGVMQNPRHLVRRRGQEARLRCSPMKGHSHVYWYRQLPEEGLKFMVYLQKENIIDESGMPKERFSAEFPKEGPSILRIQQVVRGDSAAYFCASSPRQMNNEKLFFGSGTQLSVL.

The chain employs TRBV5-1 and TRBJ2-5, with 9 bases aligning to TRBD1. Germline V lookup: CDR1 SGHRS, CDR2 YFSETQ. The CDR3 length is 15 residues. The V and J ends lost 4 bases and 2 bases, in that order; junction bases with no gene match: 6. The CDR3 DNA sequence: TGCGCCAGCAGCGGCTTACAGGGGGCTCAAGAGACCCAGTACTTC. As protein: CASSGLQGAQETQYF.

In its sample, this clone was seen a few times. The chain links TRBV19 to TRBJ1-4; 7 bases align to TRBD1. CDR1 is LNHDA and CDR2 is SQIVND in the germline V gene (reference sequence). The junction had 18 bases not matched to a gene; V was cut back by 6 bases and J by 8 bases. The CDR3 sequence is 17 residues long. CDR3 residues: CASSMTGTTTRREKLFF. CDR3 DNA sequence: TGTGCCAGTAGCATGACAGGGACAACAACCCGGAGGGAAAAACTGTTTTTT.

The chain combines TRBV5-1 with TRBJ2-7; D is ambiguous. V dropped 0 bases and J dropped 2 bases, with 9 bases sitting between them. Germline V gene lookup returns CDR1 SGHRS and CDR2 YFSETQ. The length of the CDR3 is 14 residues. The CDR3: CASSLELLTYEQYF. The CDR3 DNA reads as TGCGCCAGCAGCTTGGAGCTCCTCACCTACGAGCAGTACTTC.